The following is a T cell receptor (beta chain) sequence with its context. This specimen belongs to a study of patients and donors after allogeneic stem cell transplantation. V gave up 4 bases and J gave up 7 bases, with 22 bases separating them. Germline V lookup: CDR1 LNHNV, CDR2 YYDKDF (reference sequence). The CDR3 has 17 residues. TCRdb fed the RT-PCR reads into MiXCR, producing one record per CDR3 protein. Of hundreds of thousands of distinct CDR3 sequences listed, around 15% are singletons. V gene TRBV15 combines with J gene TRBJ1-4; maybe TRBD1 (6 bases). The origin of this receptor is a human donor who was either an allogeneic HSCT recipient or a stem cell or donor lymphocyte infusion donor (not recorded which). It is not recorded whose cells these are; they may come from a transplant donor. Sequenced input: blood, either unsorted or a sorted T cell fraction (not recorded which). This chain's CDR3 is CATSNKGDWGAGEKLFF. CDR3 DNA: TGTGCCACCAGCAATAAAGGGGATTGGGGGGCCGGTGAAAAACTGTTTTTT.